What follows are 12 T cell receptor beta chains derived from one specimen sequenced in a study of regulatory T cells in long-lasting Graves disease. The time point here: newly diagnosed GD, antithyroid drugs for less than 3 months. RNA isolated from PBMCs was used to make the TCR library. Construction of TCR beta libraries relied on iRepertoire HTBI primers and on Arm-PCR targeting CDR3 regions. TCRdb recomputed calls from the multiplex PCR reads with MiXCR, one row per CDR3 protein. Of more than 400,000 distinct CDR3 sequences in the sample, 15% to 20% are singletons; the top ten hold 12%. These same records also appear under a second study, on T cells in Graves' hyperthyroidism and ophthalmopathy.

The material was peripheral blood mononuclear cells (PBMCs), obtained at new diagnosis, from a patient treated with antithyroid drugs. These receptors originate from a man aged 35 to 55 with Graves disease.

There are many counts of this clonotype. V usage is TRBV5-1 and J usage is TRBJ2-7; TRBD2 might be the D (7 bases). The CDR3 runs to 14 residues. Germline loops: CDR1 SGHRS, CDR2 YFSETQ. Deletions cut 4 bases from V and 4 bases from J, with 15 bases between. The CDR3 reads CASSPIGGRYEQYF. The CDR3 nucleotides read TGCGCCAGCAGCCCTATCGGGGGGCGGTACGAGCAGTACTTC.

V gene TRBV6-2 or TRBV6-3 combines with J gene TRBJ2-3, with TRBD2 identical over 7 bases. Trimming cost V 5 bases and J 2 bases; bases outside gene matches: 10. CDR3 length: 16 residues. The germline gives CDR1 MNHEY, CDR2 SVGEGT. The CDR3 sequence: CASSGGEEQYTDTQYF. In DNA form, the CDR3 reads TGTGCCAGCAGTGGGGGGGAGGAACAATACACAGATACGCAGTATTTT.

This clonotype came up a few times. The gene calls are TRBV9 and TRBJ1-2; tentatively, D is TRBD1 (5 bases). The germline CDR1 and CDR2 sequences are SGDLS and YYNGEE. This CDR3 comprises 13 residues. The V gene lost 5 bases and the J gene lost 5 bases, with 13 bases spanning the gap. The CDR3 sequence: CASRGGENYGYTF. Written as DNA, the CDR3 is TGTGCCAGCAGGGGGGGGGAAAATTATGGCTACACCTTC.

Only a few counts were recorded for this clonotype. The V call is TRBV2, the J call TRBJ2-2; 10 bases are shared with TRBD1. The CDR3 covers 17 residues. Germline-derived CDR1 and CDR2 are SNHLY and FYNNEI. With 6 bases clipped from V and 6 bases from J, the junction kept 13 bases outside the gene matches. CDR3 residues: CASSRTGGFLVSGELFF. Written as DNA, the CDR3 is TGTGCCAGCAGCCGGACAGGGGGTTTCCTAGTGTCCGGGGAGCTGTTTTTT.

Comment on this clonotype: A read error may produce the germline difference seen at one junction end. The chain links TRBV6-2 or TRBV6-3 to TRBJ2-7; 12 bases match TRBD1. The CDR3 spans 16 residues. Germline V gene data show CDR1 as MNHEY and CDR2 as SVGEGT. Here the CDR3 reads CAISGGGTGGQNEQYF. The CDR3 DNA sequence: TGTGCCATCAGTGGTGGGGGGACAGGGGGCCAAAACGAGCAGTACTTC.

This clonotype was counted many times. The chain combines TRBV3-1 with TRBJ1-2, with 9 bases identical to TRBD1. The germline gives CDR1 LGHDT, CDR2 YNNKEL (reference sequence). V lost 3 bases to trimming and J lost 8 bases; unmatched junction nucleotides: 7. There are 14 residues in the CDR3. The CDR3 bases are TGTGCCAGCAGCCAGGAACAGGGGGCGTGGGGCTACACCTTC. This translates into CASSQEQGAWGYTF.

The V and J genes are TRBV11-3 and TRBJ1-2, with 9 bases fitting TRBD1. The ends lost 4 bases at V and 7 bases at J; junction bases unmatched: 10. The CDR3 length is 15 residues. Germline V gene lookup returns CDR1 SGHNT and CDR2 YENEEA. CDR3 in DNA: TGTGCCAGCAGCTCGGGGGGGGACAGGGCCCGTGGCTACACCTTC. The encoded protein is CASSSGGDRARGYTF.

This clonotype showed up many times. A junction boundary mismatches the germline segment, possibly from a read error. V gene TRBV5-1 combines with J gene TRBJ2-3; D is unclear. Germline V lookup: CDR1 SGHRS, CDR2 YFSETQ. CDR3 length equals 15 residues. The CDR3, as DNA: TGTGCCAGCAGCTTGGCCCCCGTTAGCACAGATACGCAGTATTTT. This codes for CASSLAPVSTDTQYF.

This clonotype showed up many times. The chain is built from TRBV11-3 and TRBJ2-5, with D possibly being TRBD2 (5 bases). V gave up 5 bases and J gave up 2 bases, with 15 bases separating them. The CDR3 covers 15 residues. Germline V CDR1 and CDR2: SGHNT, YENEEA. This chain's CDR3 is CASSPGTITQETQYF. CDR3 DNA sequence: TGTGCCAGCAGCCCGGGAACAATTACACAAGAGACCCAGTACTTC. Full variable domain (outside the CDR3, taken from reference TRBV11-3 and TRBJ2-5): EAGVVQSPRYKIIEKKQPVAFWCNPISGHNTLYWYLQNLGQGPELLIRYENEEAVDDSQLPKDRFSAERLKGVDSTLKIQPAELGDSAVYLCASSPGTITQETQYFGPGTRLLVL.

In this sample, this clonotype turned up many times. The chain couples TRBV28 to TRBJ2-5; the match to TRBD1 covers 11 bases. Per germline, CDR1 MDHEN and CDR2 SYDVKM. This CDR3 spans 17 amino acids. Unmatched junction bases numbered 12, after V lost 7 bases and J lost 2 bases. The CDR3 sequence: CASTVTQGQGVQETQYF. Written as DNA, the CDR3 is TGTGCCAGCACTGTGACCCAGGGACAGGGGGTTCAAGAGACCCAGTACTTC. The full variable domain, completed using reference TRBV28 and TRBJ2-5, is DVKVTQSSRYLVKRTGEKVFLECVQDMDHENMFWYRQDPGLGLRLIYFSYDVKMKEKGDIPEGYSVSREKKERFSLILESASTNQTSMYLCASTVTQGQGVQETQYFGPGTRLLVL.

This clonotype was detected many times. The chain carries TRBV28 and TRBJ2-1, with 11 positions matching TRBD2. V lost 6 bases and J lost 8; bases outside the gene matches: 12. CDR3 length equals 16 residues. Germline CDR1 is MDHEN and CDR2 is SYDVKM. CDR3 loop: CASSRPSGRHGDEQFF. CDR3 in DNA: TGTGCCAGCAGCCGTCCTAGCGGGAGGCATGGAGATGAGCAGTTCTTC.

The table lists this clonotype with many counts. CDR3 DNA: TGTGCCAGCAGTTTAGCCCCGTGGCCTAGCGGGAGCTCAGATACGCAGTATTTT. Translating gives CASSLAPWPSGSSDTQYF. The chain joins TRBV12-3 or TRBV12-4 to TRBJ2-3, with 10 bases fitting TRBD2. Unmatched junction bases numbered 10, after V lost 0 bases and J lost 4 bases. The CDR3 extends over 18 amino acids.